This TCR beta chain was obtained from a study of blood T cell repertoires in COVID-19. Germline assignment: CDR1 SGHAT and CDR2 FQNNGV. Trimming took 6 bases from V and 6 from J; bases not matched to a gene: 11. CDR3 length: 16 amino acids. The table came from immunoSEQ multiplex PCR; TCRdb's copy has only in-frame clones and leaves some out. This table holds 200,000 to 300,000 clones, around 90% found once. The specimen sequenced was peripheral blood. The chain combines TRBV11-2 with TRBJ2-2; TRBD2 agrees at 9 bases. The TCR comes from a woman aged 25 to 39 with acute or convalescent COVID-19. Written as DNA, the CDR3 is TGTGCCAGCAGGCCAGGGGCCGGGACTAGCCCCGGGGAGCTGTTTTTT. It yields the protein CASRPGAGTSPGELFF.